The 16 T cell receptor beta chains given below trace back to one sample, sequenced in a study of vaccination effects on CD4 cells after COVID-19. Cells that had been cultured for approximately ten days were the source of isolated CD4+ T cells. Each participant was given two doses of one vaccine (BNT162b2 or mRNA-1273). Assay used: immunoSEQ multiplex PCR; TCRdb lists only in-frame clones, some missing. The table lists 45,000 to 55,000 clones, 55% to 75% of them singletons. Which antigens these TCRs recognize remains unknown. The source material was CD4+ T cells from PBMCs cultured without peptide, sampled after COVID-19 vaccination. These receptors originate from a human donor who received a COVID-19 vaccine.

The rearrangement uses TRBV12-5 and TRBJ2-1; 7 bases fit TRBD2. Germline V gene lookup returns CDR1 LGHNT and CDR2 FRNRAP. The CDR3 is 15 residues long. J gave up 0 bases and V 7 bases, and 6 bases lay outside the gene matches. DNA for the CDR3: TGTGCTAGTGCCTCGCGGGGGTTCTCCTACAATGAGCAGTTCTTC. Translation: CASASRGFSYNEQFF.

The chain combines TRBV14 with TRBJ1-2; TRBD1 aligns across 8 bases. Germline CDR1 reads SGHDN; CDR2 reads FVKESK. J gave up 7 bases and V 1 base, and 8 bases lay outside the gene matches. This CDR3 is 15 amino acids long. In DNA form, the CDR3 reads TGTGCCAGCAGCCAAGTGGTCAGGGGGCAAGGTGGCTACACCTTC. It encodes CASSQVVRGQGGYTF.

V gene TRBV2 combines with J gene TRBJ2-3, with TRBD2 as a possible D gene (6 bases). V gave up 10 bases and J gave up 8 bases, with 13 bases separating them. The CDR3 runs 11 residues. Germline CDR1 reads SNHLY; CDR2 reads FYNNEI. CDR3 amino acids: CATAEEGTQYF. The CDR3 nucleotides read TGTGCCACCGCCGAGGAGGGTACGCAGTATTTT.

The gene calls are TRBV19 and TRBJ1-5; D is possibly TRBD1 (5 bases). In germline, CDR1 is LNHDA, CDR2 SQIVND (reference sequence). This CDR3 has 16 amino acids. V gave up 9 bases and J gave up 9 bases, with 27 bases separating them. The CDR3 loop reads CASLEMGTRGAGPQHF. The CDR3 bases are TGTGCCAGCCTAGAAATGGGGACTCGCGGAGCGGGGCCCCAGCATTTT.

This clone was found once. The V call is TRBV18, the J call TRBJ1-1; D gene ambiguous. The CDR3 covers 16 residues. V was trimmed by 3 bases and J by 0 bases, leaving 14 bases between them. Looked up from germline, CDR1 is KGHSH and CDR2 is LQKENI. CDR3 loop: CASSPLDLRMNTEAFF. In DNA, the CDR3 is TGTGCCAGCTCACCGTTGGATCTACGCATGAACACTGAAGCTTTCTTT.

The chain recombines TRBV3-1 (or the pseudogene TRBV3-2) with TRBJ1-2; the D is unclear. This CDR3 has 16 amino acids. Between the trimmed V and J ends, which lost 2 bases and 4 bases, there was a span of 17 bases. Germline V gene sequence: CDR1 LGHDT, CDR2 YNNKEL (reference sequence). The CDR3 bases are TGTGCCAGCAGCCAACGGTATATGGGGAGGTCCTATGGCTACACCTTC. Translation: CASSQRYMGRSYGYTF.

This chain joins TRBV15 and TRBJ1-1; D is ambiguous. V was pared by 5 bases and J by 2 bases, with 9 bases between. Germline V gives CDR1 LNHNV, CDR2 YYDKDF (reference sequence). This CDR3 is built from 13 residues. CDR3 region: CATSSGVNTEAFF. The CDR3 region has the DNA TGTGCCACCAGCTCCGGGGTTAACACTGAAGCTTTCTTT.

The DNA for the CDR3 is TGTGCCAGCAGCTCGACAGGGCAGCAAGAGACCCAGTACTTC. Encoded protein: CASSSTGQQETQYF. V is TRBV7-8 and J is TRBJ2-5; TRBD1 aligns across 7 bases. CDR3 length: 14 amino acids. V lost 4 bases, J lost 2 bases, and 4 bases stayed unmatched. Germline V gene sequence: CDR1 SGHVS, CDR2 FQNEAQ.

The chain employs TRBV6-5 and TRBJ2-1; TRBD2 might be the D (6 bases). Trimming removed 6 bases from V and 9 bases from J, with 18 bases in between. The germline gives CDR1 MNHEY, CDR2 SVGAGI. This CDR3 is built from 14 residues. CDR3 DNA: TGTGCCAGCAGGCTACTTAGCGGTATGGGTGAGCAGTTCTTC. It translates to CASRLLSGMGEQFF.

V is TRBV6-5 and J is TRBJ2-2; 12 bases align to TRBD2. The CDR3 contains 16 residues. V lost 2 bases to trimming and J lost 5 bases; unmatched junction nucleotides: 3. Germline V gene data show CDR1 as MNHEY and CDR2 as SVGAGI. CDR3 bases: TGTGCCAGCAGTTACCTAGCGGGGGGGCCTACCGGGGAGCTGTTTTTT. The encoded protein is CASSYLAGGPTGELFF.

This chain connects TRBV27 to TRBJ1-6, with 9 nucleotides matching TRBD1. V lost 4 bases to trimming and J lost 10 bases; unmatched junction nucleotides: 5. This CDR3 spans 14 amino acids. Per the germline V gene, CDR1 is MNHEY and CDR2 is SMNVEV (reference sequence). In nucleotides, the CDR3 is TGTGCCAGCAGTTACAGGGGGCTGAGATCACCCCTCCACTTT. Protein sequence: CASSYRGLRSPLHF.

The rearrangement links TRBV5-1 to TRBJ2-2, with 7 nucleotides matching TRBD1. J lost 6 bases, V lost 4 bases, and 3 bases had no gene match. There are 13 residues in the CDR3. CDR1 and CDR2 from the germline V gene are SGHRS and YFSETQ. The CDR3 nucleotides read TGCGCCAGCAGCGCCGGACAGGCCGGGGAGCTGTTTTTT. Amino acids: CASSAGQAGELFF.

This chain links TRBV7-2 with TRBJ1-4, with no clear D. Trimming stripped 1 base from V and 3 bases from J, with 9 bases between. The CDR3 contains 15 residues. Looked up from germline, CDR1 is SGHTA and CDR2 is FQGNSA. The CDR3 region has the DNA TGTGCCAGCAGCTTAGTTCAGGCCCCTAATGAAAAACTGTTTTTT. Translating it yields CASSLVQAPNEKLFF. The whole variable domain, remainder taken from reference TRBV7-2 and TRBJ1-4, is GAGVSQSPSNKVTEKGKDVELRCDPISGHTALYWYRQSLGQGLEFLIYFQGNSAPDKSGLPSDRFSAERTGGSVSTLTIQRTQQEDSAVYLCASSLVQAPNEKLFFGSGTQLSVL.

This rearrangement joins TRBV19 to TRBJ2-3; 11 nucleotides align to TRBD1. J lost 5 bases, V lost 7 bases, and 11 bases had no gene match. CDR1 is LNHDA, CDR2 SQIVND, per germline (reference sequence). The CDR3 has 16 amino acids. The CDR3 is CASTLTGTGGRDTQYF. CDR3 in DNA: TGTGCCAGTACCCTTACCGGGACAGGGGGGCGAGATACGCAGTATTTT.

This clone was detected a few times. The V call is TRBV20-1, the J call TRBJ2-7; no firm D call. V was shortened by 3 bases and J by 0 bases, with 6 bases between the two germline ends. Germline CDR1 is DFQATT and CDR2 is SNEGSKA (reference sequence). This CDR3 has 12 amino acids. CDR3 loop: CSASSYSYEQYF. The CDR3 bases are TGCAGTGCTAGTTCCTACTCCTACGAGCAGTACTTC.

This clone showed up just a few times. The CDR3 nucleotides are TGTGCCAGCAGCTTAAGACAGGGCGGGCAATGGGAAGAAAAACTGTTTTTT. Its translation is CASSLRQGGQWEEKLFF. This chain joins TRBV7-8 and TRBJ1-4, with 7 nucleotides matching TRBD1. V gave up 2 bases and J gave up 8 bases; unmatched junction bases: 14. CDR3 length: 17 residues. The germline gives CDR1 SGHVS, CDR2 FQNEAQ.